This T cell receptor (beta chain) was captured in a study of blood T cell repertoires in COVID-19. Study background: The analysed material was cDNA or gDNA that came from T cells, B-cell-depleted T cells, or PBMCs.

Original processing methods: Reference gene primer amplification yielded estimated nucleated cell counts. Profiling relied on immunoSEQ multiplex PCR, and the TCRdb table lists in-frame clones only, not all of them. Clone size and V and J calls were adopted from that table, with D and trimming inferred from the DNA. The sample has roughly 150,000 clones, around 86% seen once. J gave up 7 bases and V 5 bases, and 1 base lay outside the gene matches. The CDR3 spans 11 residues. The V gene's germline CDR1 is LGHDT and CDR2 YNNKEL (reference sequence). The source material was peripheral blood. The V and J genes are TRBV3-1 (or the pseudogene TRBV3-2) and TRBJ2-5; 7 positions match TRBD1. The TCR comes from a human donor in a cohort sampled during active COVID-19. The CDR3 loop reads CASSSGGTQYF. In DNA form, the CDR3 reads TGTGCCAGCAGCTCAGGGGGGACCCAGTACTTC.